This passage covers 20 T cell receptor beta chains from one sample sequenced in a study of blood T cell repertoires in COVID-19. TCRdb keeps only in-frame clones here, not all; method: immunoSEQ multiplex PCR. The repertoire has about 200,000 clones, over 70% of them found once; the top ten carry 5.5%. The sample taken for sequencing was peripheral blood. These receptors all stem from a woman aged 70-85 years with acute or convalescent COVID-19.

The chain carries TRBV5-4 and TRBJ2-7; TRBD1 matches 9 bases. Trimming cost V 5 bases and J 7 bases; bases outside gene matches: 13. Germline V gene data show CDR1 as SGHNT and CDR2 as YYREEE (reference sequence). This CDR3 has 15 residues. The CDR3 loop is CASSSGQGTSGEQYF. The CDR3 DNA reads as TGTGCCAGCAGTTCAGGACAGGGGACTTCGGGTGAGCAGTACTTC.

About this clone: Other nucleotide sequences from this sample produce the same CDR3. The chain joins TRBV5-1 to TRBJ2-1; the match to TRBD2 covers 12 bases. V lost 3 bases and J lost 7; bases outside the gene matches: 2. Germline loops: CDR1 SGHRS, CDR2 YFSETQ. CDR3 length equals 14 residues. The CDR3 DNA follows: TGCGCCAGCAGCTCTGGGACTAGCGGGAATGAGCAGTTCTTC. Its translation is CASSSGTSGNEQFF.

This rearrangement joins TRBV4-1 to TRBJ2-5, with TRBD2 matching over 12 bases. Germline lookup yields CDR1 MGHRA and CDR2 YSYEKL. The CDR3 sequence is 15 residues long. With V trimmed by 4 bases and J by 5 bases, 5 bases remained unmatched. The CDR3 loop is CASSRGLAGWETQYF. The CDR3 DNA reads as TGCGCCAGCAGCCGTGGACTAGCGGGGTGGGAGACCCAGTACTTC.

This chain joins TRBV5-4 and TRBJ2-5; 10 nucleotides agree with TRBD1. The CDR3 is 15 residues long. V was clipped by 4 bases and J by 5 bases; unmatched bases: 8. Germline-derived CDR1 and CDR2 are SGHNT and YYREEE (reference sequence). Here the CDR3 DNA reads TGTGCCAGCAGCATCCCGACAGGGGGCAGGGAGACCCAGTACTTC. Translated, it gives CASSIPTGGRETQYF.

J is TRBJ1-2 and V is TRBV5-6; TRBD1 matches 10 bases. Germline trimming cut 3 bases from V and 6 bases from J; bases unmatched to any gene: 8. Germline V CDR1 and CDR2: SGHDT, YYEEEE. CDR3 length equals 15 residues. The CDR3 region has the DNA TGTGCCAGCAGCTCCCTCTCTGACAGGGGGCATGGCTACACCTTC. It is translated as CASSSLSDRGHGYTF.

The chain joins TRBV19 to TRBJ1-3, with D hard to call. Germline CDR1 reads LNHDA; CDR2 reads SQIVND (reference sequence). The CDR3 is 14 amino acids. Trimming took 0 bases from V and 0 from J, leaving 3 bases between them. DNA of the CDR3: TGTGCCAGTAGTATAGATAGCTCTGGAAACACCATATATTTT. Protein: CASSIDSSGNTIYF.

The CDR3 sequence: CGTASANEKLFF. Written as DNA, the CDR3 is TGCGGGACTGCTTCTGCTAATGAAAAACTGTTTTTT. The chain joins TRBV10-2 to TRBJ1-4; D remains ambiguous. CDR3 length equals 12 residues. Germline CDR1 reads WSHSY; CDR2 reads SAAADI.

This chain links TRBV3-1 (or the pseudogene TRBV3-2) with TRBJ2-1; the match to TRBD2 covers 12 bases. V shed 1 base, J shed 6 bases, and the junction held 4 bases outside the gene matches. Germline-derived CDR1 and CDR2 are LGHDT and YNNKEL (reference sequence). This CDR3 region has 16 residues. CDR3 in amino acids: CASSQAGLAGSNEQFF. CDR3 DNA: TGTGCCAGCAGCCAAGCCGGACTAGCGGGGAGCAATGAGCAGTTCTTC.

CDR3 residues: CASSPGLAGIYEQYF. CDR3 in DNA: TGTGCCAGCAGCCCGGGACTAGCGGGGATCTACGAGCAGTACTTC. V is TRBV7-3 and J is TRBJ2-7; 13 bases map to TRBD2. This CDR3 comprises 15 residues. V was pared by 5 bases and J by 3 bases, with 4 bases of the junction left unmatched. Germline CDR1 reads SGHTA; CDR2 reads FQGTGA. The variable domain in full, completed from reference TRBV7-3 and TRBJ2-7, reads GAGVSQTPSNKVTEKGKYVELRCDPISGHTALYWYRQSLGQGPEFLIYFQGTGAADDSGLPNDRFFAVRPEGSVSTLKIQRTERGDSAVYLCASSPGLAGIYEQYFGPGTRLTVT.

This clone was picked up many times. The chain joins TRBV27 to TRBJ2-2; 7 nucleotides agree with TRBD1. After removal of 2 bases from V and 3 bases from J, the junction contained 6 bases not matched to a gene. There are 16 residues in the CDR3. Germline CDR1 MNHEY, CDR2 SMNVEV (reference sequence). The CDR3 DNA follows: TGTGCCAGCAGTTTAAGGGGGCGCAGGGACACCGGGGAGCTGTTTTTT. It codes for CASSLRGRRDTGELFF.

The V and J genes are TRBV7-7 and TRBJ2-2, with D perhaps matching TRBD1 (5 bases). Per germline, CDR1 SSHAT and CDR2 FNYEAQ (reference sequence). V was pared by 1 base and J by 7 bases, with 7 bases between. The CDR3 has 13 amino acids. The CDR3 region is CASSLVQGGELFF. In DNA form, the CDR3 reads TGTGCCAGCAGCTTAGTCCAGGGCGGGGAGCTGTTTTTT. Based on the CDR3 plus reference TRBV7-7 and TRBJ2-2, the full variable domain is GAGVSQSPRYKVTKRGQDVTLRCDPISSHATLYWYQQALGQGPEFLTYFNYEAQPDKSGLPSDRFSAERPEGSISTLTIQRTEQRDSAMYRCASSLVQGGELFFGEGSRLTVL.

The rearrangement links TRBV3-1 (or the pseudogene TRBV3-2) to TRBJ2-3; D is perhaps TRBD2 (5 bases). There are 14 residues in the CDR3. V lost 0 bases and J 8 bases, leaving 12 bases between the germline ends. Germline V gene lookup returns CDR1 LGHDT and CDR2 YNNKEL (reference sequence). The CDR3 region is CASSQDGSRGTQYF. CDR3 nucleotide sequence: TGTGCCAGCAGCCAAGATGGAAGCCGGGGTACGCAGTATTTT.

CDR3 DNA sequence: TGTGCCAGCAGCCCCCTAGAGGGCTATGAGCAGTTCTTC. As protein: CASSPLEGYEQFF. J is TRBJ2-1 and V is TRBV3-1 (or the pseudogene TRBV3-2), with D possibly matching TRBD2 (5 bases). The V and J ends lost 4 bases and 8 bases respectively, with 12 bases between them. This CDR3 is built from 13 residues. Germline CDR1 LGHDT, CDR2 YNNKEL (reference sequence).

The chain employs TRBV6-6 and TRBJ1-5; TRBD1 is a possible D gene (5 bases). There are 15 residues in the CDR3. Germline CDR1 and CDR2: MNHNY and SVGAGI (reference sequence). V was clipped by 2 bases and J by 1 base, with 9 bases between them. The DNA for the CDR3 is TGTGCCAGCAGTTACGGGCGACAGAGCAATCAGCCCCAGCATTTT. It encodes CASSYGRQSNQPQHF.

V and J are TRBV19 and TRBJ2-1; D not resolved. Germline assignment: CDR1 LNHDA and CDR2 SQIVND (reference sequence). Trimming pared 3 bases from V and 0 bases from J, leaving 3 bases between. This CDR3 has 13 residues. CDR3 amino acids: CASSMSSYNEQFF. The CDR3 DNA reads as TGTGCCAGTAGTATGAGCTCCTACAATGAGCAGTTCTTC.

This CDR3 reads CASSLAGGGELTEAFF. DNA for the CDR3: TGCGCCAGCAGCTTGGCCGGTGGGGGCGAGCTCACTGAAGCTTTCTTT. The chain links TRBV5-1 to TRBJ1-1; D is possibly TRBD1 (6 bases). V lost 0 bases to trimming and J lost 4 bases, with 16 bases between them. Germline V gene sequence: CDR1 SGHRS, CDR2 YFSETQ. This CDR3 region has 16 residues.

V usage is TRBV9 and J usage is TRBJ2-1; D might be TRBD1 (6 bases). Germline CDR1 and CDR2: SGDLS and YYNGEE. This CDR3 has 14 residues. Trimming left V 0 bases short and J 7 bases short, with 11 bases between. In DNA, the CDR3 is TGTGCCAGCAGCGTAGAAGGGGGTCGAAATGAGCAGTTCTTC. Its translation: CASSVEGGRNEQFF.

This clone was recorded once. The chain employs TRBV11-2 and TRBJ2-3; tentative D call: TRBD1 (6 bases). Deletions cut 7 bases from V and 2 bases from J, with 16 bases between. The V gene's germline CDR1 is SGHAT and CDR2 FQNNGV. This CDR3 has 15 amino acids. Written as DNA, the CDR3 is TGTGCCAGCACTCAGTCAGGGGTCACCACAGATACGCAGTATTTT. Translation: CASTQSGVTTDTQYF.

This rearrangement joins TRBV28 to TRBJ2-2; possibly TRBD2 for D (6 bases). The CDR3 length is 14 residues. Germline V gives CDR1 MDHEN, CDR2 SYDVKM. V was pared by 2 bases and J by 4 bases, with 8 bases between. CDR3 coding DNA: TGTGCCAGCAGTTTACGGGGAGGCACCGGGGAGCTGTTTTTT. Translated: CASSLRGGTGELFF.

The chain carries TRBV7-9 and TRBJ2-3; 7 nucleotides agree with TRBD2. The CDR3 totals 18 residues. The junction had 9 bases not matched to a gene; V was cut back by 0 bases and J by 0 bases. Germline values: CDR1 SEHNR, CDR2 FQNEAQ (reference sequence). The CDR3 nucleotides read TGTGCCAGCAGCTTAGCCTCGTTAGGTAGCGGGAGCACAGATACGCAGTATTTT. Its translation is CASSLASLGSGSTDTQYF.